This T cell receptor beta chain was captured in a study of CD4 and CD8 cells across lung adenocarcinoma regions. TCRdb reprocessed the PCR reads with MiXCR, giving one entry per CDR3 protein. This table holds around 20,000 distinct CDR3 sequences, 46% found once. Germline-derived CDR1 and CDR2 are SGHVS and FNYEAQ. Losses at the gene ends were 1 base for V and 4 bases for J; bases not matched to a gene: 7. CDR3 length equals 16 residues. This clonotype appeared many times. Donors had localized lung adenocarcinoma, a non-small cell lung cancer. The receptor was isolated from a male donor with lung adenocarcinoma. The CD4 and CD8 labels of this study may be unreliable. Sequencing was carried out using CD4+ T cells from the margin of a lung tumor. The chain uses TRBV7-6 and TRBJ2-1; 7 positions match TRBD2. Here the CDR3 DNA reads TGTGCCAGCAGCTTAGTCCAGCGGGAAACTTACAATGAGCAGTTCTTC. Encoded protein: CASSLVQRETYNEQFF.